Included here is one T cell receptor (beta chain) sequence, with context. V lost 1 base and J lost 0, with 10 bases in between. Germline CDR1 LGHNA, CDR2 YSLEER. CDR3 size: 17 residues. This record comes from a study of blood T cell repertoires in COVID-19. Study details: COVID-19 samples collected from the United States, Italy and Spain covered acute and convalescent phases. PBMCs, B-cell-depleted T cells, or T cells provided the cDNA or gDNA that made up the material.

The authors' processing: Reference gene primers were amplified, and this amplification served to estimate nucleated cell counts. Profiling relied on immunoSEQ multiplex PCR, and the TCRdb table lists in-frame clones only, not all of them. V and J calls and clone size follow that table, whereas D and trimming were derived from the DNA. The sample lists 55,000 to 85,000 clones; about nine tenths were seen once. Sequenced: peripheral blood. This sequence originates from a woman under 30 with acute or convalescent COVID-19. The chain carries TRBV4-3 and TRBJ2-6; no firm D call. The CDR3 loop reads CASSQATVSSGANVLTF. CDR3 bases: TGCGCCAGCAGCCAAGCAACAGTTTCCTCTGGGGCCAACGTCCTGACTTTC.